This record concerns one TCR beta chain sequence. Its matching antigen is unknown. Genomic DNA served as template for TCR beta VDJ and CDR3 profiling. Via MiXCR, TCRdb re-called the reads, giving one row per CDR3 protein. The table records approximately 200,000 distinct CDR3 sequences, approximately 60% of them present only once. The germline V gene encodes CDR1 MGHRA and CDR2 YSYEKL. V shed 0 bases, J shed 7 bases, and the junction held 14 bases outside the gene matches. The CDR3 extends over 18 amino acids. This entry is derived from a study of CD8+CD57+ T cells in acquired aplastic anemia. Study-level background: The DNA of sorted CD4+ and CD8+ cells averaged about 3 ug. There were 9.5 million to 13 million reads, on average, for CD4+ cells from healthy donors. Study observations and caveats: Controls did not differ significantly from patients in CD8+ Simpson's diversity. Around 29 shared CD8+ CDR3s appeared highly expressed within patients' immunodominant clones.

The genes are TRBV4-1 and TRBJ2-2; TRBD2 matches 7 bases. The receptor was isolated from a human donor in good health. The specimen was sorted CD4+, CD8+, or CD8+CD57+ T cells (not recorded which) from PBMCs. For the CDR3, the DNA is TGCGCCAGCAGCCAAGATCAGGGCGGGAGTAAAGTGGGCGGGGAGCTGTTTTTT. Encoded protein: CASSQDQGGSKVGGELFF.